This T cell receptor (beta chain) is from a study of T cell responses to AZD1222 COVID-19 vaccine. Whole-study findings and limits: At study baseline, merely over 5 AZD1222 recipients were seropositive. With dominance at 160-218 and 743-854, vaccine-associated CD4 TCRs spanned spike. The study reported that nearly half of spike-specific TCRs target unmutated variant regions.

TCRdb's table, derived via immunoSEQ multiplex PCR, lists solely in-frame clones and lacks some. In the table there are 150,000 or so clones, approximately 91% of which are singletons. As for this clone: The antigen is unknown.

J gave up 6 bases and V 2 bases, and 1 base lay outside the gene matches. Germline lookup yields CDR1 SGHDT and CDR2 YYEEEE. The CDR3 spans 14 residues. Sequencing used peripheral blood, obtained 28 days after the second AZD1222 dose. The rearrangement uses TRBV5-6 and TRBJ2-5; TRBD2 matches at 13 bases. The sequence was collected from an adult who received the AZD1222 COVID-19 vaccine. The DNA of the CDR3 is TGTGCCAGCAGCTTAGGGACTAGCGGGAAGACCCAGTACTTC. It codes for CASSLGTSGKTQYF.